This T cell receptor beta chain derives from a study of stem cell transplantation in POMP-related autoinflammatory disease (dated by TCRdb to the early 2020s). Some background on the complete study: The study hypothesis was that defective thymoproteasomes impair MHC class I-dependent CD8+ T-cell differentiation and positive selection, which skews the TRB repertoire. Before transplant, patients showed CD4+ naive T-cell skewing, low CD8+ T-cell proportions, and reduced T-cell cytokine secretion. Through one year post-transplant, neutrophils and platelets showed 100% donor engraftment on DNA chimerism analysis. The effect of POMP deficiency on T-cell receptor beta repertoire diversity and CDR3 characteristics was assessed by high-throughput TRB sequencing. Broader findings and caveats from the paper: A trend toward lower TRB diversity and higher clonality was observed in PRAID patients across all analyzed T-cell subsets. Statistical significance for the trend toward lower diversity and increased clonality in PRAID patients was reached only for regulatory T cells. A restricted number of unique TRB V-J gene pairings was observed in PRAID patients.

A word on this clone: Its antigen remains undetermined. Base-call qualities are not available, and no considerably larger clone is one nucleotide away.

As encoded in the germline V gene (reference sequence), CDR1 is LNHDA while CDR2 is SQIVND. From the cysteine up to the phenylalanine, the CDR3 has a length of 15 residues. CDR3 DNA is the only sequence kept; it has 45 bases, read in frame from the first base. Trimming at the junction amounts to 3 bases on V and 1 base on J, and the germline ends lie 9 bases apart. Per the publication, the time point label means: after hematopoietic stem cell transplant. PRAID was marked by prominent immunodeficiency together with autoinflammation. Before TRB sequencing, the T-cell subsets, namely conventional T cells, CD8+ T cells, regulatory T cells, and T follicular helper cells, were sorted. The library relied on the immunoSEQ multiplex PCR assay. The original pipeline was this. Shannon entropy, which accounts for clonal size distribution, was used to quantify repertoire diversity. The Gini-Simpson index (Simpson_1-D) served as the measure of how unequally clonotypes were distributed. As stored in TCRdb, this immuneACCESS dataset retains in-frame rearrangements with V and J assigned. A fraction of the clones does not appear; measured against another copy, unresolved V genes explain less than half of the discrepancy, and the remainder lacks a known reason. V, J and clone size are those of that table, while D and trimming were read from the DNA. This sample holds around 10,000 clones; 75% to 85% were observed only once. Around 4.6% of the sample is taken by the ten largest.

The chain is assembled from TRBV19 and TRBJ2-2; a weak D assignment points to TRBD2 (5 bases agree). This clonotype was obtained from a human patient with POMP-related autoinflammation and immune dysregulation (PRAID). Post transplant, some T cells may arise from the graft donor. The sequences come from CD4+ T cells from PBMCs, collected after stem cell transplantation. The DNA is TGTGCCAGTAGTATCAAGCGGAAGAACACCGGGGAGCTGTTTTTT. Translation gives CASSIKRKNTGELFF.